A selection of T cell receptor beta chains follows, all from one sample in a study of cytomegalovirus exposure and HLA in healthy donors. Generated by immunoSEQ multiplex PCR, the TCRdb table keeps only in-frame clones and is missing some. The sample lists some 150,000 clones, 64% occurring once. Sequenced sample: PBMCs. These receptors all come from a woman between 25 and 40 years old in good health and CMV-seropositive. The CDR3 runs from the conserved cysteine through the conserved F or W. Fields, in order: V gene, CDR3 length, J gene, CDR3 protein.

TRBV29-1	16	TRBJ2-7	CLPRKGVQESSYEQYF
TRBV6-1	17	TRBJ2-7	CASSEPTGVRSSYEQYF
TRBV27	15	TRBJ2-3	CASSFVREITDTQYF
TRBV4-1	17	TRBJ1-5	CASSQVPQPYSNQPQHF
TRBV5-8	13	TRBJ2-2	CASSLADTGELFF
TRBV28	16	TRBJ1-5	CASSSVGQAKNQPQHF
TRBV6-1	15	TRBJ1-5	CASSDAGGADQPQHF
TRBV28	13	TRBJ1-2	CASTERGPSGTTF
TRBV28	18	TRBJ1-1	CASSTIYSGPGRSTEAFF
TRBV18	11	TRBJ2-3	CASSPSDTQYF
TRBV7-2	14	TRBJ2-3	CASSYGGPPDTQYF
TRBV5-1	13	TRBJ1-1	CASSGPGRTEAFF
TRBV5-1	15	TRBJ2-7	CASSPSGQGTYEQYF
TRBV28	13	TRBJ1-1	CASGSMTRSSAFF
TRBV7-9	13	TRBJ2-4	CAIRELAKNIQYF
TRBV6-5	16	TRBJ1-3	CASSYSRQGTGNTIYF
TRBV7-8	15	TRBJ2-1	CASSTTGLSYNEQFF
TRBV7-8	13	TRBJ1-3	CASSFQGGNTIYF
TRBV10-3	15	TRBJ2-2	CAISESGSTTGELFF
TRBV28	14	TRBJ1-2	CASSLGQGNYGYTF
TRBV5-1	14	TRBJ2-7	CATRLLAGSYEQYF
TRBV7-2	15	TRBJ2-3	CASSLPLSHTDTQYF
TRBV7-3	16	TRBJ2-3	CASSARQGLRTDTQYF
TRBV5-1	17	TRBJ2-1	CASSLLQTSGGANEQFF
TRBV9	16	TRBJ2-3	CASSVRGSSSLDTQYF
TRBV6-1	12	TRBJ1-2	CASSPQGNGYTF
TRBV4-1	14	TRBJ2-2	CASSQDDGFGELFF
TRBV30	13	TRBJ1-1	CAWRDRRNTEAFF
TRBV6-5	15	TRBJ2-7	CASRLAVYSFYEQYF
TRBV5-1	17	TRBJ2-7	CASSLGASGDFSYEQYF
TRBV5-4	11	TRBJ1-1	CASSLSGLRFF
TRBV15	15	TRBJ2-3	CATSRYRGGTDTQYF
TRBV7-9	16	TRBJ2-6	CASSLGGGAGANVLTF
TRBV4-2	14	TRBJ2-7	CASSLGTGEYEQYF
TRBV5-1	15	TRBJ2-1	CASSLRGRPYNEQFF
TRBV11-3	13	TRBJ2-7	CASSLWTGWEQYF
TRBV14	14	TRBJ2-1	CASSQETNYNEQFF
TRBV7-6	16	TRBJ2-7	CASSSGISGSPYEQYF
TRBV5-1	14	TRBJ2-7	CASSAGTGLYEQYF
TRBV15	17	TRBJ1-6	CATSRDVGSSYNSPLHF
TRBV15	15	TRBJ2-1	CATSRAGGGLREQFF
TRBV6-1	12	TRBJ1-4	CASRGGNEKLFF
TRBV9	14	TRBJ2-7	CASSVGGFLDEQYF
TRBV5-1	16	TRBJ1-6	CASSLDSPGGNSPLHF
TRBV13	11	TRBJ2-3	CASSGGDTQYF
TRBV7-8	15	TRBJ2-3	CASSRTLGTTDTQYF